A selection of T cell receptor beta chains follows, all from one sample in a study of T cells after yellow fever vaccination. TCRdb analysed the 5' RACE reads with MiXCR anew, one entry per CDR3 protein. The sample lists approximately 610,000 distinct CDR3 sequences, around 17% seen once, with 17% in the top ten. Sequenced material: PBMCs, taken around 5 days after the first yellow fever vaccination. The receptors come from a man younger than 35 who received the YFV17D yellow fever vaccine. CDR3s include the opening cysteine and the closing phenylalanine or tryptophan. A D gene is named only where the DNA matches it firmly. Clone sizes are given selectively: once, few, many, or a class where the clone is expanded.

v_gene	len	d_gene	abundance	j_gene	CDR3aa	CDR3nt
TRBV5-1	15	.	.	TRBJ2-1	CASSLRDISYNEQFF	TGCGCCAGCAGCTTGCGGGACATCTCCTACAATGAGCAGTTCTTC
TRBV10-3	11	.	.	TRBJ1-1	CATRGETEAFF	TGTGCCACCCGCGGCGAGACTGAAGCTTTCTTT
TRBV10-3	14	TRBD1	.	TRBJ2-3	CAIRGDRVTDTQYF	TGTGCCATCAGGGGGGACAGGGTTACAGATACGCAGTATTTT
TRBV10-1	17	TRBD1	few	TRBJ2-1	CASRSLDRAIPGNEQFF	TGCGCCAGCCGGAGCCTGGACAGGGCAATCCCGGGTAATGAGCAGTTCTTC
TRBV7-9	14	TRBD1	.	TRBJ2-3	CASSTRTGVDTQYF	TGTGCCAGCAGCACCCGGACAGGAGTAGATACGCAGTATTTT
TRBV5-1	13	.	.	TRBJ2-1	CASSLGQMDEQFF	TGCGCCAGCAGCTTGGGGCAAATGGATGAGCAGTTCTTC
TRBV5-1	13	TRBD1	.	TRBJ1-1	CASTTGMNTEAFF	TGCGCCAGTACGACAGGGATGAACACTGAAGCTTTCTTT
TRBV4-1	14	.	.	TRBJ2-5	CASSRYGGQETQYF	TGCGCCAGCAGTCGATACGGAGGGCAAGAGACCCAGTACTTC
TRBV10-3	16	.	.	TRBJ2-7	CAISESGDGRVYEQYF	TGTGCCATCAGTGAATCGGGGGACGGGCGGGTCTACGAGCAGTACTTC
TRBV7-2	14	.	.	TRBJ1-5	CASSPNMGSQPQHF	TGTGCCAGCAGCCCAAACATGGGGAGTCAGCCCCAGCATTTT
TRBV20-1	15	.	.	TRBJ1-5	CSARLGQGVYQPQHF	TGCAGTGCCCGGTTAGGGCAGGGAGTGTATCAGCCCCAGCATTTT
TRBV20-1	14	.	.	TRBJ1-1	CSASPPGGGTEAFF	TGCAGTGCTAGCCCTCCCGGGGGGGGTACTGAAGCTTTCTTT
TRBV12-3/TRBV12-4	13	.	few	TRBJ2-5	CASRTGRQETQYF	TGTGCCAGCAGGACAGGGAGGCAAGAGACCCAGTACTTC
TRBV7-9	15	TRBD1	.	TRBJ2-1	CASSKEGQGTNEQFF	TGTGCCAGCAGCAAGGAGGGACAGGGGACCAATGAGCAGTTCTTC
TRBV3-1	16	.	few	TRBJ1-2	CASSRLIASSQNGYTF	TGTGCCAGCAGCCGCCTCATAGCCTCTTCACAGAACGGCTACACCTTC
TRBV9	14	.	.	TRBJ1-2	CASSVEVIPYGYTF	TGTGCCAGCAGCGTAGAGGTCATCCCCTATGGCTACACCTTC
TRBV14	12	TRBD2	.	TRBJ2-5	CASSRSAGPQYF	TGTGCCAGCAGCCGGTCAGCGGGGCCCCAGTACTTC
TRBV20-1	13	.	few	TRBJ2-2	CSAREVGAGELFF	TGCAGTGCTAGAGAGGTGGGGGCCGGGGAGCTGTTTTTT
TRBV7-2	15	TRBD2	few	TRBJ2-5	CASSSASTSGETQYF	TGTGCCAGCAGCTCAGCATCGACTAGCGGGGAGACCCAGTACTTC
TRBV5-4	15	.	few	TRBJ2-5	CASSGLGGVQKTQYF	TGTGCCAGCAGCGGCCTGGGGGGAGTCCAAAAGACCCAGTACTTC
TRBV5-1	14	TRBD2	many	TRBJ2-5	CASSLASGVETQYF	TGTGCCAGCAGCTTAGCTAGCGGGGTCGAGACCCAGTACTTC
TRBV7-2	15	TRBD1	few	TRBJ2-5	CASSFQQGPGETQYF	TGTGCCAGCAGCTTCCAACAGGGGCCTGGAGAGACCCAGTACTTC
TRBV4-1	15	.	few	TRBJ1-6	CASSQRWGNNSPLHF	TGCGCCAGCAGCCAACGATGGGGAAATAATTCACCCCTCCACTTT
TRBV27	14	.	few	TRBJ1-1	CASSLIPMNTEAFF	TGTGCCAGCAGTTTAATCCCCATGAACACTGAAGCTTTCTTT
TRBV6-1	17	.	.	TRBJ2-1	CASSLPKGGLGYNEQFF	TGTGCCAGCAGCCTCCCAAAAGGAGGGCTTGGTTACAATGAGCAGTTCTTC
TRBV25-1	15	.	.	TRBJ1-4	CASSDTAGRDEKLFF	TGTGCCAGCAGTGACACGGCAGGGAGGGATGAAAAACTGTTTTTT
TRBV20-1	16	.	.	TRBJ2-5	CSARDSARAGGETQYF	TGCAGTGCTAGAGATTCCGCTCGAGCAGGGGGGGAGACCCAGTACTTC
TRBV6-5	14	.	.	TRBJ1-1	CASSYSKRETEAFF	TGTGCCAGCAGTTACTCGAAAAGGGAAACTGAAGCTTTCTTT
TRBV5-4	16	TRBD2	few	TRBJ2-3	CASSSAGTSGLDTQYF	TGTGCCAGCAGTTCCGCCGGGACTAGCGGACTTGATACGCAGTATTTT
TRBV29-1	14	.	.	TRBJ2-7	CSVGGGGSSYEQYF	TGCAGCGTTGGCGGGGGCGGGAGCTCCTACGAGCAGTACTTC
TRBV20-1	15	TRBD2	few	TRBJ2-1	CSASRNGRGDNEQFF	TGCAGTGCTAGTCGTAACGGGAGGGGGGACAATGAGCAGTTCTTC
TRBV3-1	14	.	.	TRBJ2-3	CASSKGGGTDTQYF	TGTGCCAGCAGCAAGGGGGGGGGCACAGATACGCAGTATTTT
TRBV9	15	TRBD1	.	TRBJ2-7	CASSPRTGQGVEQYF	TGTGCCAGCAGCCCCCGCACGGGACAGGGGGTCGAGCAGTACTTC
TRBV27	15	TRBD1	many	TRBJ2-7	CASSRGTGGYYEQYF	TGTGCCAGCAGTAGGGGGACAGGGGGTTACTACGAGCAGTACTTC
TRBV7-2	10	.	many	TRBJ2-5	CASSLTAQYF	TGTGCCAGCAGCTTAACGGCCCAGTACTTC
TRBV18	13	.	few	TRBJ1-2	CASSSRAGDGYTF	TGTGCCAGCTCATCACGCGCGGGGGACGGCTACACCTTC
TRBV7-9	15	.	.	TRBJ1-5	CASSFGTGLGRPQHF	TGTGCCAGCAGCTTTGGAACAGGGCTTGGTCGGCCCCAGCATTTT
TRBV5-4	14	TRBD1	.	TRBJ1-4	CASSRTGVNEKLFF	TGTGCCAGCAGCCGGACAGGGGTTAATGAAAAACTGTTTTTT
TRBV12-3/TRBV12-4	13	.	.	TRBJ2-7	CASSPFGVREQYF	TGTGCCAGCAGTCCATTCGGGGTGCGGGAGCAGTACTTC
TRBV18	14	.	many	TRBJ2-3	CASSPQHGSDTQYF	TGTGCCAGCTCACCACAACATGGATCAGATACGCAGTATTTT
TRBV6-6	12	.	few	TRBJ2-3	CASDSRTDTQYF	TGTGCCAGCGACAGCCGCACAGATACGCAGTATTTT
TRBV24-1	13	TRBD2	.	TRBJ2-1	CATSDGAGDEQFF	TGTGCCACCAGTGACGGGGCGGGGGATGAGCAGTTCTTC
TRBV7-9	16	.	.	TRBJ2-1	CASSLVGARLYNEQFF	TGTGCCAGCAGCTTAGTCGGGGCACGACTCTACAATGAGCAGTTCTTC
TRBV5-1	14	.	.	TRBJ2-7	CASSLGDTTYEQYF	TGCGCCAGCTCCTTGGGGGACACAACCTACGAGCAGTACTTC
TRBV25-1	19	TRBD1	few	TRBJ1-1	CASSEYSTGGTGANTEAFF	TGTGCCAGCAGTGAATACTCGACAGGGGGAACCGGGGCGAACACTGAAGCTTTCTTT
TRBV2	14	.	few	TRBJ1-6	CASSLQGGESPLHF	TGTGCCAGCAGTCTACAGGGTGGGGAGTCACCCCTCCACTTT
TRBV18	12	.	many	TRBJ2-5	CASSPDQETQYF	TGTGCCAGCTCACCGGACCAAGAGACCCAGTACTTC
TRBV5-5	16	.	.	TRBJ2-3	CASSFFPGTSTDTQYF	TGTGCCAGCAGCTTTTTTCCGGGAACTAGCACAGATACGCAGTATTTT
TRBV11-2	14	.	.	TRBJ2-1	CASSLMGYYNEQFF	TGTGCCAGCAGCTTAATGGGGTACTACAATGAGCAGTTCTTC
TRBV20-1	14	TRBD1	few	TRBJ2-7	CSARPGQGAYEQYF	TGCAGTGCTAGACCGGGACAGGGGGCCTACGAGCAGTACTTC
TRBV12-3/TRBV12-4	13	.	many	TRBJ2-3	CASSFGGTDTQYF	TGTGCCAGCAGTTTTGGTGGCACAGATACGCAGTATTTT
TRBV29-1	15	TRBD1	.	TRBJ1-2	CSVEDLGQGTYGYTF	TGCAGCGTTGAAGATCTGGGACAGGGGACTTATGGCTACACCTTC
TRBV7-2	13	TRBD1	few	TRBJ1-1	CASSLQQGTEAFF	TGTGCCAGCAGTTTGCAACAGGGGACTGAAGCTTTCTTT
TRBV4-3	14	.	.	TRBJ2-7	CASSQGARDYEQYF	TGCGCCAGCAGCCAAGGGGCCAGGGACTACGAGCAGTACTTC
TRBV28	12	.	many	TRBJ1-2	CASSEGDYGYTF	TGTGCCAGCAGCGAGGGGGACTATGGCTACACCTTC
TRBV12-3/TRBV12-4	15	.	few	TRBJ2-1	CASRQWGARFDEQFF	TGTGCCAGCAGGCAATGGGGGGCCAGATTTGATGAGCAGTTCTTC
TRBV7-2	14	.	few	TRBJ1-1	CASRSGVVLAEAFF	TGTGCCAGCAGATCAGGAGTCGTCCTCGCTGAAGCTTTCTTT
TRBV6-1	15	.	.	TRBJ2-7	CASSTPTRLPYEQYF	TGTGCCAGCAGTACCCCCACTAGGCTGCCCTACGAGCAGTACTTC
TRBV28	14	.	.	TRBJ2-3	CASSPGGPTDTQYF	TGTGCCAGCAGCCCCGGGGGCCCCACAGATACGCAGTATTTT
TRBV7-9	14	TRBD1	.	TRBJ2-7	CASRKTGGGYEQYF	TGTGCCAGCAGAAAAACAGGGGGCGGGTACGAGCAGTACTTC